Included here is one TCR beta chain sequence, with context. This sample is part of a study of blood T cells in healthy people across ages. A second roughly 7 to 11 cycle PCR used barcoded and J-beta primers. Per-sample output comprised a minimum of 2.5 million paired-end reads containing CDR3. MiXCR, applied by TCRdb to the 5' RACE reads, yields one record per CDR3 protein. The table records 780,000 or so distinct CDR3 sequences, 45% to 70% of them present only once. CDR3 length: 14 residues. Germline assignment: CDR1 SQVTM and CDR2 ANQGSEA. V was cut by 0 bases and J by 4 bases, with 12 bases left in between.

The sequence was collected from a man aged 40-49 years in good health. V usage is TRBV29-1 and J usage is TRBJ2-5; D gene ambiguous. What was sequenced was blood. The CDR3 region has the DNA TGCAGCGTTGAAGATCTGGCTATCCCAGAGACCCAGTACTTC. Protein sequence: CSVEDLAIPETQYF.